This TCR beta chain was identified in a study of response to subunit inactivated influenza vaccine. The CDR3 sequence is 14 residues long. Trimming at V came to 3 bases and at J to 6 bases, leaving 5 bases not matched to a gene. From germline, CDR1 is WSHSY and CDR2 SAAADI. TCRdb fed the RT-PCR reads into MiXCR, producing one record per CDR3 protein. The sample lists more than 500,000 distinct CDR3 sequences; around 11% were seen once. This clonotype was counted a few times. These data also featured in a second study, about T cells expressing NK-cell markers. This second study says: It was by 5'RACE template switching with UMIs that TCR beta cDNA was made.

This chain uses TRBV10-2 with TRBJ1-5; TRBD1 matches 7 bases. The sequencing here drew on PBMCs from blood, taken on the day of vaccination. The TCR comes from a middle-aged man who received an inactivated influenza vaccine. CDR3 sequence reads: CASSDGRGGQPQHF. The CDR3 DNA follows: TGCGCCAGCAGTGATGGCAGGGGGGGTCAGCCCCAGCATTTT.